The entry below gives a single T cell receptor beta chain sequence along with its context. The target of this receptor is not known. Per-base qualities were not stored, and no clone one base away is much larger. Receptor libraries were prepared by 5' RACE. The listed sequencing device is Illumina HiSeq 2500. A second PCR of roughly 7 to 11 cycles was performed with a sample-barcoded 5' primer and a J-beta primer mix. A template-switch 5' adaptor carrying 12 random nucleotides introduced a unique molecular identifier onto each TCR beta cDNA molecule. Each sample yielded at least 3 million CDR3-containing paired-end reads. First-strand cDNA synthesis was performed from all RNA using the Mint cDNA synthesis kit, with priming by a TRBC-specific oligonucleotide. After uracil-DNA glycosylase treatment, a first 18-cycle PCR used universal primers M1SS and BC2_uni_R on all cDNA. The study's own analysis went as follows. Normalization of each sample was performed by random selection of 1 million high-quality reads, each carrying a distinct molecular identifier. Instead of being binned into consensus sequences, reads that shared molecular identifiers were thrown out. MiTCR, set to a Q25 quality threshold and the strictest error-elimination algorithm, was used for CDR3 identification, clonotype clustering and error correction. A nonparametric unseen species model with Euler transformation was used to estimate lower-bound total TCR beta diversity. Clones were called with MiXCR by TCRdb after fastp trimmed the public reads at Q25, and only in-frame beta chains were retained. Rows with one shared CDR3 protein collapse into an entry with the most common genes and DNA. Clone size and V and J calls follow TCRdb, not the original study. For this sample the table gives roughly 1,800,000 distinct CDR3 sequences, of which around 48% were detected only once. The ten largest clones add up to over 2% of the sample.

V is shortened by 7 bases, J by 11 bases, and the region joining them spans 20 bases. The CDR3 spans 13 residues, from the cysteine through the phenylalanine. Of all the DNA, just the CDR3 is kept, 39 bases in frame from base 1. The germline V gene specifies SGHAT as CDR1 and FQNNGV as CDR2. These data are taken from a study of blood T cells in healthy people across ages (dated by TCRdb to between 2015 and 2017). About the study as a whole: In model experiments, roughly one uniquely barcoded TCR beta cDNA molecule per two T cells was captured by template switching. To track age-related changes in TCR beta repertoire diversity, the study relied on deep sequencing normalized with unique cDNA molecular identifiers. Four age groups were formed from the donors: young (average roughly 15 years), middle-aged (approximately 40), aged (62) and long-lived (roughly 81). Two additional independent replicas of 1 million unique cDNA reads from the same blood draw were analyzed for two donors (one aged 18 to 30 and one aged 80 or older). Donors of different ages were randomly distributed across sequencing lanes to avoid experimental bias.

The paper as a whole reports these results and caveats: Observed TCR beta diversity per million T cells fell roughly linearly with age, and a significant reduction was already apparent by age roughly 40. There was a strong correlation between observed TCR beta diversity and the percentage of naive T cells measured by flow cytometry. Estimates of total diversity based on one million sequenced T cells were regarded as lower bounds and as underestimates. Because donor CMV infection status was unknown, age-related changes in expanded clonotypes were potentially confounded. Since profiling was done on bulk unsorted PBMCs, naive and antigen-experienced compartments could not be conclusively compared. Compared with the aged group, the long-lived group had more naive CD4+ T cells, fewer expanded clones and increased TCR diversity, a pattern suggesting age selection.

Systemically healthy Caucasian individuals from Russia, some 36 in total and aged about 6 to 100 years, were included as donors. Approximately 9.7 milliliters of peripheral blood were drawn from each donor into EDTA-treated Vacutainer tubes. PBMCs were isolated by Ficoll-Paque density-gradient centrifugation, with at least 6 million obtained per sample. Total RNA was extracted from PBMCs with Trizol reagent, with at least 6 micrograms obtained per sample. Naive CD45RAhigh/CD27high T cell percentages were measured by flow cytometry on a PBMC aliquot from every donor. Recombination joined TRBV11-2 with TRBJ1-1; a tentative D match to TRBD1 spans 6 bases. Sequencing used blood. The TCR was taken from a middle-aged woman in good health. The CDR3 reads CASTKRDTLLAFF. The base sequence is TGTGCCAGCACCAAAAGGGACACTTTGTTGGCTTTCTTT.